This TCR beta chain emerged from a study of blood T cell repertoires in COVID-19. Whole-study context: Samples representing acute and convalescent COVID-19 were sourced from the United States, Italy and Spain. T cells, B-cell-depleted T cells, or PBMCs supplied cDNA or gDNA.

With 0 bases clipped from V and 4 bases from J, the junction kept 8 bases outside the gene matches. The CDR3 length is 16 residues. Germline CDR1 MGHRA, CDR2 YSYEKL. Per the original data handling: Scientists estimated how many nucleated cells there were by amplifying reference gene primers. Sequencing used immunoSEQ multiplex PCR; TCRdb keeps in-frame clones, though not all of them. The D gene and trimming were derived from the DNA, and the V and J assignments and clone size from that table. Of some 300,000 clones in the sample, approximately 86% were seen once. A Seattle source enrolled patients during active infection and followed them longitudinally.

This clonotype originated in an older woman with COVID-19, enrolled during active disease. The chain recombines TRBV4-1 with TRBJ2-5; 7 bases are shared with TRBD2. The sequenced sample consisted of peripheral blood. The chain's CDR3 is CASSQDLGREGETQYF. The CDR3 region has the DNA TGCGCCAGCAGCCAAGATCTTGGCAGGGAGGGAGAGACCCAGTACTTC.